This T cell receptor (beta chain) was retrieved from a study of preoperative IRX-2 immunotherapy in early breast cancer. The CDR3 loop spans 15 amino acids. The V end lost 0 bases, the J end lost 6 bases, and 11 bases lay between the germline ends. Treatment: preoperative locoregional IRX-2 cytokine immunotherapy. Samples came from a phase Ib trial of preoperative locoregional IRX-2 cytokine immunotherapy. Profiled with immunoSEQ multiplex PCR; TCRdb holds only in-frame clones, not every one. Among 60,000 or so clones listed, around 94% were seen once. The chain recombines TRBV6-7 with TRBJ2-2, with D tentatively TRBD1 (6 bases). TRBV6-7 is an ORF, with its function uncertain. Collection took place from a patient treated with IRX-2 immunotherapy. The receptor was isolated from a human donor with breast cancer. CDR3 residues: CASSYSVQGAGELFF. DNA of the CDR3: TGTGCCAGCAGTTACTCGGTACAGGGCGCCGGGGAGCTGTTTTTT.